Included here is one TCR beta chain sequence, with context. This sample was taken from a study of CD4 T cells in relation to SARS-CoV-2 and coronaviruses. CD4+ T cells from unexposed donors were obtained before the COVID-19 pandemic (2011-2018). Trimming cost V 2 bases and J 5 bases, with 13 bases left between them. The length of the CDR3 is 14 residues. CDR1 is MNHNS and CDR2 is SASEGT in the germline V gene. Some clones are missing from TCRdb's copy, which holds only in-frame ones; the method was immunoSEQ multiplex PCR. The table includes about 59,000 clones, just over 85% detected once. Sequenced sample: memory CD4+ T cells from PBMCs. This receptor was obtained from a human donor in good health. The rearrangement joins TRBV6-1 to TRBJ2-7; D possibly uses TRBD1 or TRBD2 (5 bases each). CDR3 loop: CASSESGDVNEQYF. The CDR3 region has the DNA TGTGCCAGCAGTGAATCCGGGGACGTCAACGAGCAGTACTTC.